Shown below are 24 T cell receptor beta chains from a single sample sequenced in a study of T cells in Graves' hyperthyroidism and ophthalmopathy. The TCR beta CDR3 regions underwent amplification using RNA transcripts as the source. HTBI primers were employed in a first-round RT-PCR of the TCR CDR3. From the multiplex PCR reads, TCRdb called clonotypes with MiXCR, one entry per CDR3 protein. The sample yields about 500,000 distinct CDR3 sequences, 40% to 50% seen once. Sequenced input: peripheral blood or thyroid tissue (not recorded which). These receptors originate from an adult woman with Graves' disease, either hyperthyroidism or ophthalmopathy (not recorded which).

In its sample, this clonotype was seen many times. The chain joins TRBV7-2 to TRBJ2-5; TRBD1 matches 7 bases. CDR1 SGHTA and CDR2 FQGNSA come from the germline V gene. Losses at the gene ends were 3 bases for V and 4 bases for J; bases not matched to a gene: 8. This CDR3 is 15 amino acids long. CDR3 protein: CASSLHRGRLETQYF. The CDR3 DNA is TGTGCCAGCAGCTTGCATAGGGGGCGCTTAGAGACCCAGTACTTC.

The rearrangement links TRBV7-6 to TRBJ2-5; 7 bases map to TRBD1. This CDR3 region has 13 residues. Germline V gives CDR1 SGHVS, CDR2 FNYEAQ. V shed 6 bases, J shed 5 bases, and the junction held 6 bases outside the gene matches. CDR3 in DNA: TGTGCCAGCAGAACTACAGGGGTCGAGACCCAGTACTTC. Translating gives CASRTTGVETQYF. Variable domain in full (rest from reference TRBV7-6 and TRBJ2-5): GAGVSQSPRYKVTKRGQDVALRCDPISGHVSLYWYRQALGQGPEFLTYFNYEAQQDKSGLPNDRFSAERPEGSISTLTIQRTEQRDSAMYRCASRTTGVETQYFGPGTRLLVL.

The rearrangement joins TRBV9 to TRBJ1-5, with TRBD1 matching 7 bases. Germline V CDR1 and CDR2: SGDLS, YYNGEE. The CDR3 is 17 amino acids. J was trimmed by 2 bases and V by 4 bases; bases with no gene match: 12. The CDR3 reads CASSQGLRGRGNQPQHF. The CDR3 region has the DNA TGTGCCAGCAGCCAAGGGCTTAGGGGGCGAGGCAATCAGCCCCAGCATTTT.

This clonotype was detected many times. The chain recombines TRBV15 with TRBJ1-1, with 7 bases that match TRBD1. The CDR3 contains 14 residues. The germline V gene encodes CDR1 LNHNV and CDR2 YYDKDF (reference sequence). The V segment lost 2 bases and the J segment 4 bases; nucleotides outside the gene matches: 4. CDR3 loop: CATSRPDRATEAFF. The CDR3 coding sequence is TGTGCCACCAGCAGACCTGACAGGGCCACTGAAGCTTTCTTT.

This clonotype was seen a handful of times. J is TRBJ2-7 and V is TRBV4-1; D is perhaps TRBD1 or TRBD2 (7 bases each). This CDR3 region has 15 residues. Germline V gene data show CDR1 as MGHRA and CDR2 as YSYEKL. The V end was cut by 0 bases, the J end by 2 bases, with 11 bases between. CDR3 in amino acids: CASSQDRGGTYEQYF. For the CDR3, the DNA is TGCGCCAGCAGCCAAGACAGGGGGGGCACCTACGAGCAGTACTTC.

The V gene is TRBV6-1, the J gene TRBJ1-2, with 8 nucleotides matching TRBD1. J lost 3 bases, V lost 7 bases, and 4 bases had no gene match. There are 13 residues in the CDR3. The germline gives CDR1 MNHNS, CDR2 SASEGT. Here the CDR3 reads CASKQGVYYGYTF. DNA for the CDR3: TGTGCCAGCAAACAGGGGGTTTACTATGGCTACACCTTC.

This clonotype was seen many times. The chain carries TRBV19 and TRBJ1-6; the D is unclear. The CDR3 spans 15 residues. V lost 1 base, J lost 9 bases, and 13 bases lay in between. Germline assignment: CDR1 LNHDA and CDR2 SQIVND (reference sequence). DNA for the CDR3: TGTGCCAGTAGTATAGCCCCCGGTCAGAGTTCACCCCTCCACTTT. Protein: CASSIAPGQSSPLHF.

Worth noting for this clonotype: The junction differs from germline at one of its ends, possibly a read error. The CDR3 sequence is CASSSTSGRTDNEQFF. The CDR3 DNA reads TGTGCTAGCAGCTCGACTAGCGGGAGGACGGACAATGAGCAGTTCTTC. The chain has TRBV7-7 and TRBJ2-1; 13 bases are shared with TRBD2. CDR3 length: 16 amino acids. Germline V CDR1 and CDR2: SSHAT, FNYEAQ (reference sequence).

The chain links TRBV10-2 to TRBJ1-2; perhaps TRBD1 as D (6 bases). CDR1 is WSHSY and CDR2 is SAAADI in the germline V gene. The length of the CDR3 is 17 residues. The V gene lost 3 bases and the J gene lost 0 bases, with 17 bases spanning the gap. The CDR3 DNA reads TGCGCCAGCAGTGAACCATGGAGGGGACAAGCTAACTATGGCTACACCTTC. Translation: CASSEPWRGQANYGYTF.

In its sample, this clonotype was seen many times. The chain combines TRBV29-1 with TRBJ1-2; D is possibly TRBD1 (6 bases). There are 10 residues in the CDR3. With 6 bases removed from V and 6 bases from J, the gap between germline ends came to 8 bases. Germline V gene sequence: CDR1 SQVTM, CDR2 ANQGSEA. The CDR3 protein is CSVPGDGYTF. Here the CDR3 DNA reads TGCAGCGTCCCAGGGGATGGCTACACCTTC.

With regard to this clonotype: The junction departs from the called germline gene at one end, perhaps through a read error. The chain couples TRBV19 to TRBJ1-1; D gene unclear. Germline CDR1 is LNHDA and CDR2 is SQIVND (reference sequence). The CDR3 length is 10 residues. The CDR3 coding sequence is TGTGCCAGTAGCGGGCCCGAACACTCTTTT. Translation gives CASSGPEHSF.

The CDR3: CASADGSPLHF. As DNA, the CDR3 is TGTGCCAGCGCGGATGGTTCACCCCTCCACTTT. The chain carries TRBV2 and TRBJ1-6; D gene ambiguous. Germline values: CDR1 SNHLY, CDR2 FYNNEI. Trimming removed 8 bases from V and 9 bases from J, with 8 bases in between. This CDR3 spans 11 amino acids.

The chain uses TRBV7-9 and TRBJ1-4, with D maybe TRBD1 (5 bases). Germline CDR1 and CDR2: SEHNR and FQNEAQ (reference sequence). Trimming took off 4 bases at V and 11 bases at J, with 14 bases between the two ends. The CDR3 contains 13 residues. The CDR3 DNA follows: TGTGCCAGCAGCTACTCCGAGGGACGCAAACTGTTTTTT. Protein: CASSYSEGRKLFF.

The table lists this clonotype with many counts. V usage is TRBV6-1 and J usage is TRBJ2-2, with a possible D match to TRBD1 (6 bases). The germline V gene encodes CDR1 MNHNS and CDR2 SASEGT. Trimming removed 7 bases from V and 6 bases from J, with 9 bases in between. The CDR3 spans 12 residues. CDR3 coding DNA: TGTGCCAGCAACAGGGATTCCGGGGAGCTGTTTTTT. Translated, it gives CASNRDSGELFF.

As regards this clonotype: The junction departs from the called germline gene at one end, perhaps through a read error. The genes are TRBV7-9 and TRBJ2-5; 7 bases line up with TRBD2. CDR1 is SEHNR and CDR2 is FQNEAQ in the germline V gene (reference sequence). The CDR3 runs to 15 residues. The CDR3 is CASSHEGLREETQYF. The CDR3 DNA reads as TGCGCCAGCAGCCACGAAGGGTTGCGGGAGGAGACCCAGTACTTC.

The chain is built from TRBV29-1 and TRBJ1-2, with D possibly being TRBD1 (6 bases). The CDR3 has 15 amino acids. V dropped 6 bases and J dropped 4 bases, with 21 bases sitting between them. Germline CDR1 SQVTM, CDR2 ANQGSEA. CDR3 protein: CSVVAGRDNTYGYTF. CDR3 nucleotides: TGCAGCGTCGTAGCGGGTCGGGACAACACCTATGGCTACACCTTC.

V gene TRBV19 combines with J gene TRBJ1-6; tentative D call: TRBD1 (6 bases). V dropped 3 bases and J dropped 10 bases, with 13 bases sitting between them. The germline V gene has CDR1 LNHDA and CDR2 SQIVND (reference sequence). The CDR3 loop spans 14 amino acids. The CDR3 DNA reads as TGTGCCAGTAGTATGCTCAGGGGTCCGTCACCCCTCCACTTT. It encodes CASSMLRGPSPLHF.

This clonotype was observed a handful of times. This chain uses TRBV7-2 with TRBJ1-5; no clear D. Trimming took off 4 bases at V and 9 bases at J, with 13 bases between the two ends. The germline V gene has CDR1 SGHTA and CDR2 FQGNSA. CDR3 length: 13 amino acids. In DNA, the CDR3 is TGTGCCAGCAGCTCTAGGACGGACGGGCCCCAGCATTTT. Translated, it gives CASSSRTDGPQHF.

This clonotype was observed many times. V usage is TRBV12-3 or TRBV12-4 and J usage is TRBJ1-5, with TRBD1 identical over 7 bases. The CDR3 covers 15 residues. With 6 bases clipped from V and 6 bases from J, the junction kept 11 bases outside the gene matches. This CDR3 reads CASSQDRANGQPQHF. The CDR3 region has the DNA TGTGCCAGCAGCCAAGACAGGGCTAATGGTCAGCCCCAGCATTTT.

This sequence joins TRBV24-1 and TRBJ2-5, with TRBD2 as a possible D gene (5 bases). The CDR3 spans 14 residues. Trimming cost V 1 base and J 4 bases, with 9 bases left between them. The germline CDR1 and CDR2 sequences are KGHDR and SFDVKD. For the CDR3, the DNA is TGTGCCACCAGTGATTTCCGGGATCGAGAGACCCAGTACTTC. It yields the protein CATSDFRDRETQYF.

This chain links TRBV2 with TRBJ1-1; 9 bases map to TRBD1. Germline trimming cut 8 bases from V and 1 base from J; bases unmatched to any gene: 11. CDR1 and CDR2 from the germline V gene are SNHLY and FYNNEI. The length of the CDR3 is 16 residues. CDR3 nucleotide sequence: TGTGCCAGCGTTGAAGAGACAGGGGGTCGGAACACTGAAGCTTTCTTT. Its protein product is CASVEETGGRNTEAFF.

This clonotype was observed once. This chain connects TRBV7-9 to TRBJ1-3; D gene uncertain. The CDR3 length is 15 residues. The V gene's germline CDR1 is SEHNR and CDR2 FQNEAQ (reference sequence). Trimming shortened V by 4 bases and J by 2 bases, and 12 bases separated the two germline ends. The CDR3 DNA follows: TGTGCCAGCAGCTACCGCGACAACACTGGAAACACCATATATTTT. Translated: CASSYRDNTGNTIYF.

The genes are TRBV6-1 and TRBJ1-1; 8 positions agree with TRBD1. The CDR3 extends over 12 amino acids. V gave up 10 bases and J gave up 6 bases; unmatched junction bases: 7. Per germline, CDR1 MNHNS and CDR2 SASEGT. The CDR3 loop is CAITGQGPEAFF. Here the CDR3 DNA reads TGTGCCATCACCGGACAGGGACCTGAAGCTTTCTTT.

The chain is built from TRBV7-9 and TRBJ2-6, with TRBD1 matching over 8 bases. Trimming at V came to 4 bases and at J to 2 bases, leaving 7 bases not matched to a gene. The germline V gene encodes CDR1 SEHNR and CDR2 FQNEAQ (reference sequence). CDR3 length: 17 amino acids. The CDR3 region has the DNA TGTGCCAGCAGCTCCGGGACAGGTGGGACTGGGGCCAACGTCCTGACTTTC. Protein: CASSSGTGGTGANVLTF.